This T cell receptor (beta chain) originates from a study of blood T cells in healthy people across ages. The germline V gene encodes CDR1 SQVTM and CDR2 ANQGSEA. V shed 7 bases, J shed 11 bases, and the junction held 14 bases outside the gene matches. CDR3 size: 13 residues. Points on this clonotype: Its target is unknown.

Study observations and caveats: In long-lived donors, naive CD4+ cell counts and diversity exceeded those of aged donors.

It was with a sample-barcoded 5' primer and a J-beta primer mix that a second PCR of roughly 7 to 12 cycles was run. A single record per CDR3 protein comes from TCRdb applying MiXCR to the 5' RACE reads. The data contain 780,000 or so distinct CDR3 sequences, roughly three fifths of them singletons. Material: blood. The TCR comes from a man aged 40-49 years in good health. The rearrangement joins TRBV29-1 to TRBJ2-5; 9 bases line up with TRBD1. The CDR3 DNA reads TGCAGCGCCGGGGGGACAGGGAACAATGAGCAGTACTTC. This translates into CSAGGTGNNEQYF.